Each of the 11 T cell receptor beta chains below was sequenced from the same sample in a study of T cell responses to AZD1222 COVID-19 vaccine. Sequencing used immunoSEQ multiplex PCR; TCRdb keeps in-frame clones, though not all of them. The sample yields 150,000 to 180,000 clones, about nine tenths seen once. The sample was peripheral blood, taken 28 days after the second AZD1222 dose. These receptors all come from an adult who received the AZD1222 COVID-19 vaccine.

This clone was observed a handful of times. The rearrangement links TRBV30 to TRBJ1-4, with a possible D match to TRBD1 (5 bases). Germline values: CDR1 GTSNPN, CDR2 SVGIG (reference sequence). CDR3 length equals 16 residues. Trimming stripped 0 bases from V and 0 bases from J, with 11 bases between. The CDR3 loop is CAWSVGGIATNEKLFF. CDR3 DNA: TGTGCCTGGAGTGTTGGGGGGATCGCAACTAATGAAAAACTGTTTTTT.

The chain links TRBV6-1 to TRBJ2-6, with D perhaps being TRBD1 or TRBD2 (5 bases each). Trimming took off 3 bases at V and 4 bases at J, with 13 bases between the two ends. This CDR3 is 16 amino acids long. The germline gives CDR1 MNHNS, CDR2 SASEGT. In DNA form, the CDR3 reads TGTGCCAGCAGTGAGGGGACGACTTGGGGGGCCAACGTCCTGACTTTC. Its protein product is CASSEGTTWGANVLTF.

The sample holds one count of this clone. The chain carries TRBV12-3 or TRBV12-4 and TRBJ1-1; D is possibly TRBD1 (5 bases). With 5 bases removed from V and 1 base from J, the gap between germline ends came to 8 bases. CDR3 length: 13 amino acids. CDR3 DNA sequence: TGTGCCAGCAGTCTCGGGACGAACACTGAAGCTTTCTTT. It specifies CASSLGTNTEAFF.

This chain links TRBV10-3 with TRBJ2-3; TRBD2 matches at 9 bases. Germline V gives CDR1 ENHRY, CDR2 SYGVKD. The CDR3 totals 15 residues. Germline trimming cut 11 bases from V and 4 bases from J; bases unmatched to any gene: 13. CDR3 region: CASKLAGAPPDTQYF. For the CDR3, the DNA is TGTGCCTCCAAATTAGCGGGAGCCCCGCCAGATACGCAGTATTTT.

The rearrangement joins TRBV12-3 or TRBV12-4 to TRBJ1-4; D ambiguous. There are 13 residues in the CDR3. V was clipped by 6 bases and J by 5 bases, with 10 bases between them. CDR3 sequence (DNA): TGTGCCAGCAGCTGGTCGTCGAATGAAAAACTGTTTTTT. Its translation: CASSWSSNEKLFF.

The rearrangement joins TRBV6-6 to TRBJ1-2; D is undetermined. CDR1 and CDR2 from the germline V gene are MNHNY and SVGAGI (reference sequence). V was pared by 5 bases and J by 8 bases, with 12 bases between. This CDR3 spans 12 amino acids. CDR3 in amino acids: CASSPSPAGYTF. In DNA, the CDR3 is TGTGCCAGCAGTCCGTCCCCGGCGGGCTACACCTTC.

This chain uses TRBV5-4 with TRBJ2-5, with 7 positions matching TRBD2. V lost 2 bases, J lost 4 bases, and 8 bases stayed unmatched. CDR3 length: 15 amino acids. CDR1 is SGHNT, CDR2 YYREEE, per germline (reference sequence). CDR3 residues: CASSFPAGEVETQYF. DNA for the CDR3: TGTGCCAGCAGCTTCCCGGCGGGAGAGGTAGAGACCCAGTACTTC.

The chain employs TRBV4-3 and TRBJ2-1, with 9 bases aligning to TRBD2. The CDR3 totals 16 residues. V lost 0 bases and J lost 4; bases outside the gene matches: 4. Germline assignment: CDR1 LGHNA and CDR2 YSLEER. The CDR3 bases are TGCGCCAGCAGCCAAGATAGGGCGGGGGGGTACAATGAGCAGTTCTTC. This sequence encodes CASSQDRAGGYNEQFF.

This clone has a handful of counts. V and J are TRBV28 and TRBJ1-1; D is possibly TRBD1 (6 bases). The V end was cut by 3 bases, the J end by 4 bases, with 12 bases between. Germline lookup yields CDR1 MDHEN and CDR2 SYDVKM. This CDR3 comprises 14 residues. The CDR3 spells CASSLGGAGTEAFF. As DNA, the CDR3 is TGTGCCAGCAGTTTGGGGGGCGCAGGCACTGAAGCTTTCTTT.

The chain has TRBV19 and TRBJ2-1, with unresolved D. V was clipped by 7 bases and J by 0 bases, with 10 bases between them. CDR1 LNHDA and CDR2 SQIVND come from the germline V gene (reference sequence). This CDR3 has 14 residues. CDR3 in amino acids: CASKRQSSYNEQFF. The CDR3 nucleotides read TGTGCCAGTAAGCGCCAGAGCTCCTACAATGAGCAGTTCTTC.

This clone was seen more than once but under ten times. V and J are TRBV4-1 and TRBJ1-3, with 9 bases that match TRBD1. The ends lost 3 bases at V and 8 bases at J; junction bases unmatched: 11. There are 16 residues in the CDR3. Germline V CDR1 and CDR2: MGHRA, YSYEKL. The CDR3 spells CASSHGQGSRWDTIYF. The DNA for the CDR3 is TGCGCCAGCAGCCACGGACAGGGGTCTAGGTGGGACACCATATATTTT.